This TCR beta chain was identified during a study of blood T cell repertoires in COVID-19. At the level of the study: The study drew acute and convalescent COVID-19 samples from the United States, Italy and Spain.

The data were produced by immunoSEQ multiplex PCR, yet TCRdb's version contains in-frame clones alone and is incomplete. The table shows 56,000 or so clones, with approximately 86% occurring only once. Germline V gene sequence: CDR1 GTSNPN, CDR2 SVGIG (reference sequence). Trimming removed 7 bases from V and 10 bases from J; junction bases left unmatched: 15. CDR3 length: 13 residues. This chain uses TRBV30 with TRBJ1-2, with 7 bases lining up with TRBD1. Sequenced input: peripheral blood. This clonotype originated in a woman aged 80 or over with active COVID-19. The CDR3 region has the DNA TGTGCCTCGACAGGGCCCCTTCTGGTGGTCTACACCTTC. Protein: CASTGPLLVVYTF.